The clone carrying this T cell receptor beta chain was observed at least ten times. Its antigen remains unidentified. The data are from a study of breast tumors, draining lymph nodes, adjacent tissues. Trimming at V came to 4 bases and at J to 2 bases, leaving 3 bases not matched to a gene. This CDR3 is 14 amino acids long. Germline assignment: CDR1 LGHDT and CDR2 YNNKEL (reference sequence). The lymph nodes were axillary draining lymph nodes from breast cancer patients. TCRdb redid the calling of the multiplex PCR reads with MiXCR, one entry per CDR3 protein. The sample contains approximately 170,000 distinct CDR3 sequences, approximately 33% of which appear only once. Study observations and caveats: Luminal-like breast cancer showed significantly higher tumor–nontumor repertoire similarity than basal-like.

Sequenced: axillary lymph node tissue. The clonotype comes from a female donor with breast cancer. Some clones in this sample may be carry-over from other donors' samples. The chain couples TRBV3-1 to TRBJ2-7; 9 nucleotides match TRBD1. The chain's CDR3 is CASSLGQGPYEQYF. The CDR3 bases are TGTGCCAGCAGCCTTGGACAGGGGCCCTACGAGCAGTACTTC.